These 14 T cell receptor beta chains were all obtained from the same sample, sequenced in a study of cytomegalovirus exposure and HLA in healthy donors. The PCR ran on 60 Vbeta and 13 Jbeta primers. Measured with immunoSEQ multiplex PCR; TCRdb has only the in-frame clones, and not every one. This sample has around 110,000 clones, with around 75% found just once. The source material was PBMCs. These receptors all stem from a woman between 18 and 29 years old in good health and CMV-seronegative.

In its sample, this clone was seen once. V and J are TRBV4-1 and TRBJ2-7; unclear D gene. Looked up from germline, CDR1 is MGHRA and CDR2 is YSYEKL. The CDR3 sequence is 14 residues long. Trimming took 1 base from V and 4 from J, leaving 11 bases between them. The DNA of the CDR3 is TGCGCCAGCAGCCAAGGGATTCACAGATACGAGCAGTACTTC. Its protein product is CASSQGIHRYEQYF.

This clone was counted a few times. The V call is TRBV30, the J call TRBJ2-3; D is perhaps TRBD2 (6 bases). CDR3 size: 14 residues. Germline lookup yields CDR1 GTSNPN and CDR2 SVGIG (reference sequence). Trimming removed 3 bases at V and 4 bases at J, with 14 bases between. The chain's CDR3 is CAWSGGAGPDTQYF. The CDR3 DNA sequence: TGTGCCTGGAGCGGAGGGGCCGGACCAGATACGCAGTATTTT. Looking up the rest from reference TRBV30 and TRBJ2-3 gives the full variable domain: SQTIHQWPATLVQPVGSPLSLECTVEGTSNPNLYWYRQAAGRGLQLLFYSVGIGQISSEVPQNLSASRPQDRQFILSSKKLLLSDSGFYLCAWSGGAGPDTQYFGPGTRLTVL.

This chain connects TRBV9 to TRBJ2-3, with a possible D match to TRBD2 (6 bases). CDR1 is SGDLS and CDR2 is YYNGEE in the germline V gene. This CDR3 comprises 14 residues. V shed 0 bases and J shed 3 bases, with 8 bases lying between them. CDR3 coding DNA: TGTGCCAGCAGCGTAGTTGGGAGGACAGATACGCAGTATTTT. Its protein product is CASSVVGRTDTQYF. The full variable domain, in which reference TRBV9 and TRBJ2-3 provide the parts outside the CDR3, is DSGVTQTPKHLITATGQRVTLRCSPRSGDLSVYWYQQSLDQGLQFLIQYYNGEERAKGNILERFSAQQFPDLHSELNLSSLELGDSALYFCASSVVGRTDTQYFGPGTRLTVL.

The chain links TRBV29-1 to TRBJ1-5; no firm D call. This CDR3 has 13 amino acids. Germline CDR1 SQVTM, CDR2 ANQGSEA. The V and J ends lost 6 bases and 0 bases respectively, with 9 bases between them. The CDR3 reads CSVGVNSNQPQHF. The CDR3, as DNA: TGCAGCGTAGGAGTAAATAGCAATCAGCCCCAGCATTTT.

The V call is TRBV29-1, the J call TRBJ1-1; D is unclear. V shed 1 base and J shed 6 bases, with 3 bases lying between them. Germline loops: CDR1 SQVTM, CDR2 ANQGSEA. CDR3 length: 10 amino acids. CDR3 loop: CSVEAAEAFF. DNA for the CDR3: TGCAGCGTTGAAGCTGCTGAAGCTTTCTTT.

The sample holds a few counts of this clone. The CDR3: CASSPGLSRETQYF. The DNA for the CDR3 is TGTGCCAGCAGCCCCGGACTCAGTCGGGAGACCCAGTACTTC. The chain recombines TRBV11-3 with TRBJ2-5; D is perhaps TRBD2 (5 bases). Trimming removed 5 bases from V and 5 bases from J, with 15 bases in between. The length of the CDR3 is 14 residues. The V gene's germline CDR1 is SGHNT and CDR2 YENEEA.

This clone has just one count. The rearrangement uses TRBV7-9 and TRBJ1-2, with D perhaps matching TRBD1 (6 bases). V was shortened by 5 bases and J by 8 bases, with 21 bases between the two germline ends. CDR1 SEHNR and CDR2 FQNEAQ come from the germline V gene (reference sequence). The CDR3 covers 15 residues. This CDR3 reads CASSVIQGSRFGYTF. The CDR3 bases are TGTGCCAGCAGCGTCATACAGGGTTCCCGTTTCGGCTACACCTTC.

This clone was counted a single time. This rearrangement joins TRBV6-1 to TRBJ2-7; D might be TRBD2 (7 bases). This CDR3 spans 17 amino acids. Germline CDR1 is MNHNS and CDR2 is SASEGT. With 4 bases removed from V and 5 bases from J, the gap between germline ends came to 24 bases. The CDR3, as DNA: TGTGCCAGCAGTGTCCGGACAGCGGTCGAGCGGGGTCACGAGCAGTACTTC. Its protein is CASSVRTAVERGHEQYF.

The chain recombines TRBV7-9 with TRBJ1-1; D is unclear. Trimming took off 4 bases at V and 1 base at J, with 13 bases between the two ends. The CDR3 is made up of 15 amino acids. The germline V gene has CDR1 SEHNR and CDR2 FQNEAQ (reference sequence). The CDR3: CASSSLLVPNTEAFF. The CDR3 nucleotides read TGTGCCAGCAGCTCCCTACTTGTTCCGAACACTGAAGCTTTCTTT.

This chain links TRBV28 with TRBJ2-1, with a possible D match to TRBD1 (8 bases). V was clipped by 10 bases and J by 7 bases, with 20 bases between them. Germline-derived CDR1 and CDR2 are MDHEN and SYDVKM. The CDR3 length is 14 residues. Written as DNA, the CDR3 is TGTGCCACAAACCACAGGGGGGGTAAGAATGAGCAGTTCTTC. Translated, it gives CATNHRGGKNEQFF.

As for this clone: The sample holds other DNA sequences that translate to the same CDR3. The gene calls are TRBV18 and TRBJ1-1, with 8 nucleotides matching TRBD1. The CDR3 totals 15 residues. Losses at the gene ends were 3 bases for V and 5 bases for J; bases not matched to a gene: 8. In germline, CDR1 is KGHSH, CDR2 LQKENI. This CDR3 is CASSPGQGSLTEAFF. CDR3 DNA sequence: TGTGCCAGCTCACCCGGACAGGGATCGTTAACTGAAGCTTTCTTT.

The rearrangement joins TRBV6-6 to TRBJ1-1, with D maybe TRBD1 (6 bases). Germline CDR1 and CDR2: MNHNY and SVGAGI (reference sequence). This CDR3 region has 13 residues. V lost 5 bases to trimming and J lost 2 bases, with 9 bases between them. CDR3 amino acids: CASSGQTNTEAFF. Here the CDR3 DNA reads TGTGCCAGCAGTGGACAGACCAACACTGAAGCTTTCTTT.

This clone was counted a few times. The CDR3 DNA sequence: TGTGCCAGCAGCCAAGATATAAGCGGGGGGGCCGGGCGGGGCACAGATACGCAGTATTTT. This translates into CASSQDISGGAGRGTDTQYF. The J gene is TRBJ2-3, the V gene TRBV4-2, with 10 bases that match TRBD2. Germline CDR1 and CDR2: LGHNA and YNFKEQ. The V segment lost 0 bases and the J segment 1 base; nucleotides outside the gene matches: 13. The CDR3 length is 20 residues.

The rearrangement uses TRBV6-6 and TRBJ2-1, with 12 bases aligning to TRBD2. Germline V gene data show CDR1 as MNHNY and CDR2 as SVGAGI (reference sequence). After removal of 7 bases from V and 6 bases from J, the junction contained 7 bases not matched to a gene. CDR3 length: 15 residues. The DNA for the CDR3 is TGTGCCAGCAAGCCCCTAGCGGGGGGGTGCAATGAGCAGTTCTTC. Encoded protein: CASKPLAGGCNEQFF.